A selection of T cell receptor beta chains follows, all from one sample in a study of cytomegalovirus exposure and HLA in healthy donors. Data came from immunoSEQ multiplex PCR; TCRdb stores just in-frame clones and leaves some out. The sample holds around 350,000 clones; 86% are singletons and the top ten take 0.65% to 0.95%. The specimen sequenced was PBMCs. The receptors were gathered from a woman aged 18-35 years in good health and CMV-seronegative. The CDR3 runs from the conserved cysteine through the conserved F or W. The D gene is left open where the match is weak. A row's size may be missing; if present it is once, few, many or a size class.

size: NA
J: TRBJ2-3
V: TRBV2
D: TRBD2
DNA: TGTGCCAGCAGGGATAGCGGGGCCAGCACAGATACGCAGTATTTT
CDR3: CASRDSGASTDTQYF

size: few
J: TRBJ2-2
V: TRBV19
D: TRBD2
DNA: TGTGCCAGTAGTCCGGCGGGAGGCCCGCCCGGGGAGCTGTTTTTT
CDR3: CASSPAGGPPGELFF

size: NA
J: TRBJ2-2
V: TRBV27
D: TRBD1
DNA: TGTGCCACTCGGACAGGGGGTTACACCGGGGAGCTGTTTTTT
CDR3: CATRTGGYTGELFF

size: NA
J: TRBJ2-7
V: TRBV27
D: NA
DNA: TGTGCCAGCAGTGAAGCCAGGCCGTACGAGCAGTACTTC
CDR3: CASSEARPYEQYF

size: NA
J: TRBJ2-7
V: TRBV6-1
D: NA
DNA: TGTGCCAGCAGTCTCGAGGGCAGCCTCTCCTACGAGCAGTACTTC
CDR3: CASSLEGSLSYEQYF

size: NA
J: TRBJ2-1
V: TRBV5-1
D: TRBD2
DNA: TGCGCCAGCTCGACGGGGACTAGGGGCAATGAGCAGTTCTTC
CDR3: CASSTGTRGNEQFF

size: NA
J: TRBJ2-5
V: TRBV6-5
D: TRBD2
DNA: TGTGCCAGCAGTTACTCTAGCGGGGGAGAGACCCAGTACTTC
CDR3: CASSYSSGGETQYF

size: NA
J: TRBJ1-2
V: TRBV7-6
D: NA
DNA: TGTGCCAGCTCCGGGACTCTGAGCGGGCTCAGCTATGGCTACACCTTC
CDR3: CASSGTLSGLSYGYTF

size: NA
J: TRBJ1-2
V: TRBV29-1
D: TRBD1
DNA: TGCAGCGTTGAAGGGACGGACAGGGGATCTGACTACACCTTC
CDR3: CSVEGTDRGSDYTF

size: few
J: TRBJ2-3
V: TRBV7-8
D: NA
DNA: TGTGCCAGCAGTTTCCCGGGGGTCACAGATACGCAGTATTTT
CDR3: CASSFPGVTDTQYF